What follows describes a single T cell receptor (beta chain). This clonotype has just a few counts. Its antigen remains unidentified. There are no base qualities to consult, and no much larger clone falls within one base. The data originate from a study of T cells in Graves' hyperthyroidism and ophthalmopathy (dated by TCRdb to between 2018 and 2021). In terms of the full investigation: To identify distinguishing TCR V-J signatures, a discovery cohort of about 100 patients was used, comprising 43 with Graves' ophthalmopathy and around 60 with stable Graves' hyperthyroidism. An independent validation cohort of under 20 hyperthyroidism patients and 17 patients who later progressed to ophthalmopathy tested prospective prediction of ophthalmopathy. For training and testing, the 100 or so patients in the discovery cohort were randomly divided in a 7:3 ratio. In more than 5 Graves' hyperthyroidism patients, the study also compared T-cell repertoires from thyroid tissue with T-cell repertoires from blood. Once sampling was done, hyperthyroidism patients were given methimazole at a starting dose of 30 mg daily, whereas ophthalmopathy patients were given high-dose intravenous methylprednisolone. According to the paper, TCR Vbeta CDR3 sequencing was carried out on roughly 130 peripheral blood samples, which came from around 43 ophthalmopathy, approximately 72 hyperthyroidism and about 17 progressor patients. The paper as a whole reports these results and caveats: In validation, progression to ophthalmopathy was predicted by the model with 70% to 71% sensitivity and 72.22% specificity, a median of approximately 6.5 months before onset. Ophthalmopathy was separated from stable hyperthyroidism by a 13 V-J signature model, with roughly 88% sensitivity and approximately 81% specificity obtained in cross-validation and 80%/75% obtained in testing. Blood samples also contained most of the expanded thyroid clonotypes (frequency above 0.001), which suggests that blood repertoires may reflect thyroid immune responses. Sample size was not statistically predetermined, and blinding of investigators to group allocation was not performed.

A patient counted as having stable Graves' hyperthyroidism if no progression to ophthalmopathy occurred over 18 months of follow-up. Hyperthyroidism patients were newly diagnosed, had a disease duration of under 2 months, and were aged 18 to 65 years. Patients with uncontrolled infections, other autoimmune diseases, pregnancy or lactation were excluded. Diagnoses were based on clinical symptoms, serum thyroxine and TRAb, thyroid ultrasound and orbital computed tomography. Total RNA was extracted using Trizol reagent, and RNA quality was assessed on an Agilent 2100 Bioanalyzer. Inclusive of the bounding cysteine and phenylalanine, the CDR3 is 14 residues long. The only DNA kept is the CDR3, 42 bases in frame from the first base. CDR1 SGHRS and CDR2 YFSETQ are derived from the germline V gene. V is shortened by 4 bases, J by 0 bases, and the region joining them spans 8 bases. TCR beta CDR3 regions were amplified from RNA transcripts. The TCR CDR3 was subjected to a first round of RT-PCR using the HTBI primer set and the Qiagen OneStep RT-PCR kit. Libraries were constructed in a second round of multiplex PCR, after which size selection and purification were carried out. Sequencing of the libraries was done on an Illumina HiSeq2000 using paired-end 100 bp reads. The study's own analysis went as follows. SOAPnuke was used to process the raw data, with reads discarded if the reads contained adapters or uncalled bases, had a mean Phred below 15, or lacked an exact constant-primer or identifier match. High-quality paired reads were merged with COPE v1.2.5, and unique nucleotide sequences were defined as clonotypes. MiTCR v1.1 was used to align the clonotypes against IMGT TRBV, TRBD and TRBJ reference segments. Analysis was restricted to V-J combinations with a frequency above 0.0001, which covered 98% to 99.2% of repertoires. A TCS score was defined as the ratio between F50 (clonal expansion) and ExV (chaos), using BLOSUM62-based TCRdist between CDR3 peptides within each V-J. Welch's t-statistics and random forest reduced around 550 V-J features to around 14, which were used in a naive Bayes classifier (R e1071). The similarity between thyroid and blood repertoires was quantified using the Morisita-Horn index. TCRdb reprocessing: public reads trimmed at Q25 with fastp, clones called with MiXCR, in-frame beta chains kept. Each entry is one CDR3 protein sequence, shown with its most common DNA and genes. TCRdb, not the original authors, processed these V and J calls. Recorded for this sample are a few hundred thousand distinct CDR3 sequences; 46% of them occurred a single time. Approximately 8.4% of the sample is taken by the ten largest.

Sequenced material: peripheral blood or thyroid tissue (not recorded which). The chain is made from TRBV5-1 and TRBJ1-3; no D gene call is confident. This clonotype was obtained from a woman aged 18 to 35 with Graves' hyperthyroidism. The nucleotide sequence is given as TGCGCCAGCAGCCTGACATTCTCTGGAAACACCATATATTTT. Translated, this gives CASSLTFSGNTIYF.